This note documents a single TCR beta chain sequence. Its antigen is not yet known. Base qualities are missing; no much larger clone stands one base away. The V and J ends are trimmed by 0 bases and 3 bases, leaving 8 bases between them. Sequences SGHTA (CDR1) and FQGNSA (CDR2) are obtained from the germline V gene. CDR3 length: 14 amino acids, cysteine to phenylalanine. CDR3 DNA only is kept here, 42 bases in frame from base 1. Donors were healthy HIV-negative adults with no recently reported acute infections or vaccinations. All donors were Caucasian adults living in Nashville, Tennessee, USA. For unsorted samples, some 87 million PBMCs were counted, and genomic DNA was extracted using the QIAamp DNA Blood Mini kit. After blood collection by leukapheresis, PBMCs were isolated using Ficoll-Histopaque density gradient centrifugation and then cryopreserved in the vapor phase of liquid nitrogen. This record comes from a study of shared clonotypes between healthy human individuals (TCRdb year 2020). Looking at the study overall: Two women and a few men aged 18 to 49 years were included in the cohort. Blood TCR repertoires of roughly 5 healthy adults were deeply sequenced to estimate repertoire size and the extent of clonotype sharing between individuals. To increase sequencing depth and limit assay-specific biases, different laboratories used diverse techniques to prepare libraries and sequence TCR repertoires. Between about 0.94 and 8.9 billion PBMCs per donor were obtained by leukapheresis. On the study overall, not on this receptor specifically: The small number of donors limited the genetic and exposure-history diversity represented. Sampling was restricted to blood, and TCR repertoires in tissues likely differ from the TCR repertoires found in blood. Pairwise subsampling led to the expectation that sequencing depth would affect the degree of clonotype sharing among donors.

Using the deep immunoSEQ assay, TCR CDR3 regions were amplified from genomic DNA by multiplex PCR. Genomic DNA extracted from each cell subset was distributed evenly over all wells of several immunoSEQ 96-well plates, and each plate served as one replicate. For unsorted PBMC, approximately 290 ng of genomic DNA, equivalent to around 33,000 T cell genomes, went into each replicate PCR. Genomic DNA from unsorted PBMC was sequenced over ten immunoSEQ deep assay plates. The purified libraries were quantified using a Qubit 3.0 fluorometer, sized with a Bioanalyzer 2100, and then quantified again using the KAPA Library Quantification kit. Each immunoSEQ 96-well plate was sequenced on its own single-read 150-cycle Illumina NextSeq 550 flow cell. Concerning the study's data processing: The immunoSEQ output contained only junctional sequences without quality scores, so filtering could not match that applied to full-length reads. To assign V/J genes and CDR3, sequences were annotated using PyIR, a Python wrapper for IgBLAST v1.9, with IMGT germline references. Any read was removed if the V/J assignment was weak (E-value above 1e-6), the CDR3 was missing, or the read contained stop codons, out-of-frame junctions, or ambiguous translated residues. A V3J clonotype was defined by an identical inferred V gene, J gene, and CDR3 amino acid sequence. Percentage overlap between repertoires was calculated by dividing the number of shared unique clonotypes by the size of the smaller repertoire. Richness of each repertoire was evaluated using RTK rarefaction, the Chao1 estimator, and Recon v2.1 estimates of unobserved clonotypes. In TCRdb, the immuneACCESS table is reduced to in-frame sequences with V and J assigned. These tables do not hold every clone; where another copy was compared, an unresolved V gene accounts for under half, and the others remain unexplained. V and J calls and clone size are copied from that table; D and trimming were computed from the DNA. The sample table lists over 400,000 clones, 78% of them with a count of one. The top ten clonotypes cover 9.5% to 15% of the sample.

The chain was built from TRBV7-2 and TRBJ2-5, with the D gene uncertain. The material sequenced was PBMCs. This TCR was recovered from a woman aged 35 to 49 in good health. Some clones in this sample may be carry-over from other donors' samples. The sequenced DNA is TGTGCCAGCAGCTTAGCGCTCACAAAAGAGACCCAGTACTTC. This yields the protein CASSLALTKETQYF.